This TCR beta chain came from a study of blood T cell repertoires in COVID-19. On the study more broadly: Both acute and convalescent COVID-19 samples were obtained from the United States, Italy and Spain.

As processed by the authors: Amplifying reference gene primers gave estimates of nucleated cell counts. The data were produced by immunoSEQ multiplex PCR, yet TCRdb's version contains in-frame clones alone and is incomplete. For V, J and clone size, that table is used; D and trimming come from the DNA. Among about 260,000 clones listed, about four fifths were seen once. V lost 2 bases and J 8 bases, leaving 12 bases between the germline ends. CDR1 and CDR2 from the germline V gene are MNHEY and SVGAGI. The CDR3 has 13 amino acids. The chain couples TRBV6-5 to TRBJ1-2; D is unclear. This TCR derives from a woman between 45 and 60 years old who had recovered from COVID-19. The specimen was peripheral blood. The CDR3 reads CASSYRPGTGYTF. DNA for the CDR3: TGTGCCAGCAGTTACCGGCCGGGAACGGGCTACACCTTC.